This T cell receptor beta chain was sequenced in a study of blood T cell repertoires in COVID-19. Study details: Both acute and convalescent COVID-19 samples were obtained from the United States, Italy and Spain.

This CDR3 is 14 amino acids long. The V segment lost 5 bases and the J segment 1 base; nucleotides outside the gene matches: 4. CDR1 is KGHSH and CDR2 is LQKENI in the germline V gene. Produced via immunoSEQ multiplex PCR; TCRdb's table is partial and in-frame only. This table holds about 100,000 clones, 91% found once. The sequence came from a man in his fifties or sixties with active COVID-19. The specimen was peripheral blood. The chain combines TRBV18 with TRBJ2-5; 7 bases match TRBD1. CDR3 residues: CASSEGTVQETQYF. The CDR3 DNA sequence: TGTGCCAGCTCAGAAGGGACAGTCCAAGAGACCCAGTACTTC.